Below, 26 T cell receptor beta chains from the same sample are listed, as sequenced in a study of cytomegalovirus exposure and HLA in healthy donors. 60 Vbeta and 13 Jbeta primers were used in PCR. The data were produced by immunoSEQ multiplex PCR, yet TCRdb's version contains in-frame clones alone and is incomplete. The data contain tens of thousands of clones, under 85% of them singletons. Sequenced input: PBMCs. All receptors derive from a man aged 30-40 years in good health and CMV-seronegative.

The genes are TRBV10-3 and TRBJ2-7, with 13 nucleotides matching TRBD2. V trimming: 6 bases; J trimming: 10 bases; junction bases outside the gene matches: 9. The CDR3 is 14 amino acids. CDR1 and CDR2 from the germline V gene are ENHRY and SYGVKD. This CDR3 is CAIRTGTSGVEQYF. CDR3 DNA sequence: TGTGCCATCAGAACCGGGACTAGCGGGGTCGAACAGTACTTC.

This clone was recorded once. V is TRBV6-5 and J is TRBJ1-5; maybe TRBD1 (6 bases). The V gene's germline CDR1 is MNHEY and CDR2 SVGAGI. V shed 9 bases and J shed 0 bases, with 15 bases lying between them. The CDR3 loop spans 15 amino acids. CDR3 in DNA: TGTGCCAGAGGGTCAGGGGCATATAGCAATCAGCCCCAGCATTTT. The encoded protein is CARGSGAYSNQPQHF.

This sequence joins TRBV7-8 and TRBJ1-2; the D is unclear. V was cut by 5 bases and J by 2 bases, with 18 bases left in between. Germline assignment: CDR1 SGHVS and CDR2 FQNEAQ. This CDR3 contains 16 residues. CDR3 amino acids: CASSPERLPLNYGYTF. CDR3 sequence (DNA): TGTGCCAGCAGCCCCGAGCGGCTCCCTCTAAACTATGGCTACACCTTC.

The V call is TRBV19, the J call TRBJ1-1, with 9 nucleotides matching TRBD1. This CDR3 region has 17 residues. Germline-derived CDR1 and CDR2 are LNHDA and SQIVND (reference sequence). The V and J ends lost 3 bases and 0 bases, in that order; junction bases with no gene match: 8. The CDR3 is CASSIRRDRAMNTEAFF. CDR3 DNA sequence: TGTGCCAGTAGTATCAGAAGGGACAGGGCAATGAACACTGAAGCTTTCTTT. The whole variable domain, filled in from reference TRBV19 and TRBJ1-1, reads DGGITQSPKYLFRKEGQNVTLSCEQNLNHDAMYWYRQDPGQGLRLIYYSQIVNDFQKGDIAEGYSVSREKKESFPLTVTSAQKNPTAFYLCASSIRRDRAMNTEAFFGQGTRLTVV.

This clone has only a few counts. V is TRBV19 and J is TRBJ1-4; 9 nucleotides align to TRBD1. This CDR3 is built from 16 residues. Trimming took 5 bases from V and 7 from J; bases not matched to a gene: 11. Germline V gene sequence: CDR1 LNHDA, CDR2 SQIVND (reference sequence). CDR3 loop: CASSPGGQGRSEKLFF. As DNA, the CDR3 is TGTGCCAGTAGTCCAGGCGGACAGGGGAGGAGTGAAAAACTGTTTTTT.

The chain combines TRBV7-6 with TRBJ1-4; tentatively, D is TRBD1 (6 bases). This CDR3 is built from 15 residues. The V end lost 5 bases, the J end lost 7 bases, and 17 bases lay between the germline ends. Germline V gene sequence: CDR1 SGHVS, CDR2 FNYEAQ. The CDR3: CASSNAGYRVEKLFF. The CDR3 coding sequence is TGTGCCAGCAGCAATGCCGGATACAGGGTTGAAAAACTGTTTTTT.

This clone was seen more than once but under ten times. V usage is TRBV6-5 and J usage is TRBJ1-1; 10 bases match TRBD1. The CDR3 extends over 15 amino acids. Germline-derived CDR1 and CDR2 are MNHEY and SVGAGI. Trimming took 5 bases from V and 5 from J; bases not matched to a gene: 8. The CDR3 loop reads CASSDWDRGSTEAFF. Here the CDR3 DNA reads TGTGCCAGCAGTGACTGGGACAGGGGAAGTACTGAAGCTTTCTTT.

This clone has only a few counts. V gene TRBV4-1 combines with J gene TRBJ1-1; the match to TRBD1 covers 12 bases. The CDR3 contains 19 residues. Germline CDR1 is MGHRA and CDR2 is YSYEKL. Trimming took 3 bases from V and 1 from J; bases not matched to a gene: 12. CDR3 in DNA: TGCGCCAGCAGCCATACCCCCGGGACAGGGGGCGGGAGGAACACTGAAGCTTTCTTT. Protein: CASSHTPGTGGGRNTEAFF.

The chain links TRBV2 to TRBJ1-4; D gene uncertain. Trimming shortened V by 4 bases and J by 7 bases, and 13 bases separated the two germline ends. The CDR3 has 14 residues. Germline V gene sequence: CDR1 SNHLY, CDR2 FYNNEI. DNA for the CDR3: TGTGCCAGCAGTGGCCCCATGGGAGTTGAAAAACTGTTTTTT. Protein: CASSGPMGVEKLFF.

Details on this clone: Other nucleotide sequences from this sample produce the same CDR3. The CDR3 DNA reads as TGTGCCAGCAGTGGATTGGGGGGGGGCTCTGGAAACACCATATATTTT. Amino acid sequence: CASSGLGGGSGNTIYF. The chain couples TRBV9 to TRBJ1-3, with D maybe TRBD1 (5 bases). Germline V gene sequence: CDR1 SGDLS, CDR2 YYNGEE. V shed 5 bases and J shed 0 bases, with 15 bases lying between them. CDR3 length: 16 amino acids.

The chain has TRBV6-5 and TRBJ1-4, with D possibly TRBD1 on 5 matching bases. The CDR3 spans 14 residues. Germline V lookup: CDR1 MNHEY, CDR2 SVGAGI. V lost 4 bases and J 6 bases, leaving 12 bases between the germline ends. Here the CDR3 reads CASSSGDLHEKLFF. Written as DNA, the CDR3 is TGTGCCAGCAGTTCCGGGGACTTACATGAAAAACTGTTTTTT.

The V call is TRBV19, the J call TRBJ1-4, with TRBD1 identical over 7 bases. Germline V lookup: CDR1 LNHDA, CDR2 SQIVND (reference sequence). J lost 4 bases, V lost 7 bases, and 6 bases had no gene match. This CDR3 region has 14 residues. The CDR3 here is CASTPGQFNEKLFF. In DNA, the CDR3 is TGTGCCAGTACCCCGGGACAGTTTAATGAAAAACTGTTTTTT.

The J gene is TRBJ1-3, the V gene TRBV7-9; D possibly corresponds to TRBD1 (6 bases). Germline CDR1 and CDR2: SEHNR and FQNEAQ (reference sequence). This CDR3 has 15 amino acids. V was cut by 2 bases and J by 0 bases, with 8 bases left in between. CDR3 in amino acids: CASSLIQGSGNTIYF. For the CDR3, the DNA is TGTGCCAGCAGCTTAATACAGGGCTCTGGAAACACCATATATTTT.

V is TRBV7-9 and J is TRBJ2-1, with a tentative D call TRBD2 (5 bases). Germline-derived CDR1 and CDR2 are SEHNR and FQNEAQ (reference sequence). This CDR3 spans 16 amino acids. Trimming removed 2 bases from V and 2 bases from J, with 13 bases in between. The CDR3 nucleotides are TGTGCCAGCAGCTTATATTCCGGGGTCACCTACAATGAGCAGTTCTTC. It translates to CASSLYSGVTYNEQFF.

The count of this clone is one. The chain carries TRBV30 and TRBJ1-4, with no clear D. The CDR3 sequence is 13 residues long. Trimming stripped 0 bases from V and 8 bases from J, with 10 bases between. Germline CDR1 reads GTSNPN; CDR2 reads SVGIG (reference sequence). The CDR3 DNA follows: TGTGCCTGGAGTGTAGTCCGGAGGGAAAAACTGTTTTTT. It is translated as CAWSVVRREKLFF.

The V and J genes are TRBV9 and TRBJ1-1; 7 bases line up with TRBD1. The junction had 7 bases not matched to a gene; V was cut back by 4 bases and J by 1 base. The CDR3 covers 15 residues. Germline V gene data show CDR1 as SGDLS and CDR2 as YYNGEE. CDR3: CASSPRQGQNTEAFF. CDR3 DNA: TGTGCCAGCAGCCCTCGACAGGGCCAGAACACTGAAGCTTTCTTT.

This chain joins TRBV6-1 and TRBJ1-2; tentative D call: TRBD1 (5 bases). The CDR3 has 17 residues. V was trimmed by 1 base and J by 2 bases, leaving 17 bases between them. Germline V gene lookup returns CDR1 MNHNS and CDR2 SASEGT. DNA of the CDR3: TGTGCCAGCAGTGAAGGGGGGGTCTTTACTCACAACTATGGCTACACCTTC. Protein product: CASSEGGVFTHNYGYTF.

The chain carries TRBV7-3 and TRBJ2-1; D perhaps matches TRBD1 (6 bases). Germline V gene lookup returns CDR1 SGHTA and CDR2 FQGTGA. V was cut by 2 bases and J by 1 base, with 12 bases left in between. The CDR3 is made up of 16 amino acids. This chain's CDR3 is CASSLVRGLSYNEQFF. CDR3 in DNA: TGTGCCAGCAGCTTAGTCAGGGGCTTATCCTACAATGAGCAGTTCTTC.

The V call is TRBV6-1, the J call TRBJ1-4; D unresolved. The V end lost 2 bases, the J end lost 8 bases, and 15 bases lay between the germline ends. The CDR3 consists of 15 residues. Germline lookup yields CDR1 MNHNS and CDR2 SASEGT. The CDR3 sequence is CASSESARLEEKLFF. Written as DNA, the CDR3 is TGTGCCAGCAGTGAATCTGCACGACTGGAGGAAAAACTGTTTTTT.

In this sample, this clone turned up once. The chain employs TRBV28 and TRBJ1-6, with 8 bases lining up with TRBD1. This CDR3 comprises 16 residues. V shed 1 base, J shed 8 bases, and the junction held 7 bases outside the gene matches. The germline CDR1 and CDR2 sequences are MDHEN and SYDVKM. CDR3 protein: CASSLYAGTGDSPLHF. DNA for the CDR3: TGTGCCAGCAGTTTATACGCTGGGACAGGAGATTCACCCCTCCACTTT.

J is TRBJ2-1 and V is TRBV6-5; 7 bases map to TRBD1. The V gene's germline CDR1 is MNHEY and CDR2 SVGAGI. This CDR3 comprises 14 residues. The junction had 7 bases not matched to a gene; V was cut back by 5 bases and J by 6 bases. CDR3 sequence (DNA): TGTGCCAGCAGTACTCGGACAGGTTTCAATGAGCAGTTCTTC. This translates into CASSTRTGFNEQFF.

This chain joins TRBV2 and TRBJ1-6; TRBD1 matches at 7 bases. Germline assignment: CDR1 SNHLY and CDR2 FYNNEI. The J segment lost 4 bases and the V segment lost 6 bases, leaving 9 bases of the junction unmatched. This CDR3 is built from 16 residues. CDR3 DNA sequence: TGTGCCAGCAGCGACGGGACAGCCAAGTATAATTCACCCCTCCACTTT. It is translated as CASSDGTAKYNSPLHF.

The chain is built from TRBV6-6 and TRBJ2-5; D is unresolved. The V and J ends lost 2 bases and 5 bases respectively, with 18 bases between them. Germline-derived CDR1 and CDR2 are MNHNY and SVGAGI (reference sequence). This CDR3 comprises 16 residues. CDR3 coding DNA: TGTGCCAGCAGTTACCTTCGTCGGTTGGGCGAGGAGACCCAGTACTTC. Translation gives CASSYLRRLGEETQYF.

This chain links TRBV9 with TRBJ2-1, with 12 nucleotides matching TRBD2. Per the germline V gene, CDR1 is SGDLS and CDR2 is YYNGEE. The CDR3 is 15 amino acids. The J segment lost 7 bases and the V segment lost 3 bases, leaving 5 bases of the junction unmatched. CDR3 nucleotide sequence: TGTGCCAGCAGCGCGGGGACTAGCGGGCAAAATGAGCAGTTCTTC. This codes for CASSAGTSGQNEQFF.

The CDR3 here is CASSLDSRETQYF. CDR3 sequence (DNA): TGCGCCAGCAGCTTGGACAGCCGGGAGACCCAGTACTTC. The J gene is TRBJ2-5, the V gene TRBV5-1; D is unresolved. V shed 0 bases and J shed 5 bases, with 8 bases lying between them. This CDR3 has 13 residues. Germline CDR1 and CDR2: SGHRS and YFSETQ.

The rearrangement links TRBV15 to TRBJ2-7; 10 bases are shared with TRBD1. CDR1 LNHNV and CDR2 YYDKDF come from the germline V gene (reference sequence). This CDR3 has 16 residues. V shed 4 bases, J shed 4 bases, and the junction held 10 bases outside the gene matches. DNA for the CDR3: TGTGCCACCAGCAACCCCACCGGGACAGGGGATTACGAGCAGTACTTC. Translated: CATSNPTGTGDYEQYF.